This TCR beta chain was sequenced in a study of shared clonotypes between healthy human individuals. Sorted-subset replicate PCR reactions contained 200 to 250 ng DNA, corresponding to approximately 30,000 T cell genomes. The repertoire was sequenced with immunoSEQ multiplex PCR; TCRdb's copy has only in-frame clones and lacks some. The sample includes 1 million to 1.2 million clones, around three quarters of them seen just once. Subsets obtained from CD4+ cells comprised CD45RA+ naive and CD45RA-negative memory cells. The CDR3 has 13 residues. Trimming stripped 8 bases from V and 5 bases from J, with 15 bases between. Per the germline V gene, CDR1 is SEHNR and CDR2 is FQNEAQ (reference sequence).

The chain couples TRBV7-9 to TRBJ2-5; perhaps TRBD1 as D (6 bases). The sequenced sample was memory CD4+ T cells from PBMCs. Subset specified: CD45RA-negative fraction. The clonotype comes from a man aged 18 to 29 in good health. Some clones in this sample may be carry-over from other donors' samples. CDR3 region: CASQRQGMETQYF. The CDR3 bases are TGTGCCAGCCAGAGGCAGGGGATGGAGACCCAGTACTTC.